This entry lists 31 T cell receptor beta chains sequenced from one sample in a study of response to subunit inactivated influenza vaccine. TCRdb reprocessed the RT-PCR reads via MiXCR and lists one record per CDR3 protein. This sample has roughly 500,000 distinct CDR3 sequences, with roughly a quarter found just once. This sample also appeared in a second study, on T cells expressing NK-cell markers. As reported in that work: 5'RACE template switching with UMIs generated TCR beta cDNA.

The source was CD4+ T cells sorted from PBMCs, collected roughly 12 days after vaccination. Receptor source: a man aged 50-59 years who received an inactivated influenza vaccine.

The chain couples TRBV20-1 to TRBJ2-2, with 7 nucleotides matching TRBD1. J lost 4 bases, V lost 3 bases, and 2 bases had no gene match. The germline CDR1 and CDR2 sequences are DFQATT and SNEGSKA (reference sequence). The CDR3 consists of 13 residues. The CDR3 DNA is TGCAGTGCTAGTGGGACAGTCACCGGGGAGCTGTTTTTT. This encodes CSASGTVTGELFF.

J is TRBJ1-2 and V is TRBV12-5; TRBD1 aligns across 7 bases. The germline V gene has CDR1 LGHNT and CDR2 FRNRAP. The CDR3 contains 16 residues. Germline trimming cut 1 base from V and 0 bases from J; bases unmatched to any gene: 5. The CDR3 is CASGLGQGSTNYGYTF. CDR3 nucleotides: TGTGCTAGTGGTTTGGGACAGGGATCGACTAACTATGGCTACACCTTC.

This clonotype was counted a single time. The J gene is TRBJ2-6, the V gene TRBV28; D call uncertain. Germline CDR1 MDHEN, CDR2 SYDVKM. This CDR3 is built from 18 residues. The V end lost 6 bases, the J end lost 0 bases, and 18 bases lay between the germline ends. The CDR3 nucleotides are TGTGCCAGCAGCCCAAATATCCGGTGGTCCTCTGGGGCCAACGTCCTGACTTTC. Translating gives CASSPNIRWSSGANVLTF.

The gene calls are TRBV2 and TRBJ2-1; 7 bases map to TRBD2. V gave up 6 bases and J gave up 2 bases; unmatched junction bases: 10. Germline CDR1 reads SNHLY; CDR2 reads FYNNEI. CDR3 length equals 16 residues. The CDR3 sequence is CASSPLGGSPYNEQFF. The DNA of the CDR3 is TGTGCCAGCAGCCCCCTGGGCGGGAGTCCCTACAATGAGCAGTTCTTC.

The genes are TRBV12-3 or TRBV12-4 and TRBJ2-7, with 12 bases that match TRBD2. The CDR3 runs to 17 residues. Unmatched junction bases numbered 11, after V lost 4 bases and J lost 4 bases. The CDR3 is CASSSLYSGTSGYEQYF. Here the CDR3 DNA reads TGTGCCAGCAGTTCCCTCTATTCCGGGACTAGCGGGTACGAGCAGTACTTC.

This clonotype was seen a few times. The DNA of the CDR3 is TGTGCCAGCTCACCGGGACTAGAGTACGAGCAGTACTTC. Translating gives CASSPGLEYEQYF. This chain links TRBV18 with TRBJ2-7; 8 bases agree with TRBD2. CDR1 is KGHSH, CDR2 LQKENI, per germline. This CDR3 is 13 amino acids long. Germline trimming cut 3 bases from V and 4 bases from J; bases unmatched to any gene: 2.

The CDR3 coding sequence is TGCAGTGCTCGGAAGGGCACAGATACGCAGTATTTT. Protein product: CSARKGTDTQYF. The chain carries TRBV20-1 and TRBJ2-3, with no clear D. Trimming left V 5 bases short and J 1 base short, with 7 bases between. CDR1 and CDR2 (germline): DFQATT, SNEGSKA (reference sequence). The length of the CDR3 is 12 residues.

V usage is TRBV19 and J usage is TRBJ1-5; D is uncertain. CDR3 size: 12 residues. V lost 6 bases, J lost 3 bases, and 6 bases lay in between. The germline V gene encodes CDR1 LNHDA and CDR2 SQIVND (reference sequence). The CDR3 region is CASRSFNQPQHF. CDR3 in DNA: TGTGCCAGTAGGTCTTTCAATCAGCCCCAGCATTTT.

This chain joins TRBV27 and TRBJ2-7; 12 nucleotides agree with TRBD2. In germline, CDR1 is MNHEY, CDR2 SMNVEV (reference sequence). CDR3 length: 15 amino acids. V was pared by 5 bases and J by 4 bases, with 6 bases of the junction left unmatched. The chain's CDR3 is CASSAPTSGSYEQYF. The DNA of the CDR3 is TGTGCCAGCAGTGCCCCGACTAGCGGGAGTTACGAGCAGTACTTC.

This clonotype has a count of ten or more. The chain links TRBV29-1 to TRBJ2-1, with TRBD2 as a possible D gene (6 bases). The CDR3 has 11 amino acids. V gave up 7 bases and J gave up 4 bases, with 8 bases separating them. The V gene's germline CDR1 is SQVTM and CDR2 ANQGSEA. In nucleotides, the CDR3 is TGCAGCGCTCGGGGGTACAATGAGCAGTTCTTC. It translates to CSARGYNEQFF.

The chain links TRBV4-2 to TRBJ1-3, with 7 bases fitting TRBD1. Germline V lookup: CDR1 LGHNA, CDR2 YNFKEQ. Germline trimming cut 3 bases from V and 2 bases from J; bases unmatched to any gene: 7. CDR3 length equals 16 residues. CDR3 in amino acids: CASSQSTGRAGNTIYF. CDR3 nucleotides: TGTGCCAGCAGCCAGTCGACAGGGAGGGCTGGAAACACCATATATTTT.

The V gene is TRBV4-3, the J gene TRBJ2-7; 13 positions match TRBD2. Per germline, CDR1 LGHNA and CDR2 YSLEER. This CDR3 has 18 residues. Germline trimming cut 3 bases from V and 0 bases from J; bases unmatched to any gene: 8. CDR3 loop: CASSHRTSGGGGSYEQYF. The CDR3 bases are TGCGCCAGCAGCCACCGGACTAGCGGGGGCGGAGGCTCCTACGAGCAGTACTTC.

This clonotype was picked up a small number of times. This sequence joins TRBV5-1 and TRBJ2-5; 7 bases fit TRBD2. With V trimmed by 7 bases and J by 4 bases, 7 bases remained unmatched. Germline V lookup: CDR1 SGHRS, CDR2 YFSETQ. There are 13 residues in the CDR3. CDR3 in amino acids: CASARSGGETQYF. In DNA form, the CDR3 reads TGCGCCAGCGCCCGTTCGGGGGGAGAGACCCAGTACTTC.

This clonotype has only a few counts. The genes are TRBV2 and TRBJ2-1; the D is unclear. The CDR3 is 15 residues long. Germline CDR1 SNHLY, CDR2 FYNNEI. V was cut by 6 bases and J by 6 bases, with 18 bases left in between. CDR3 nucleotides: TGTGCCAGCAGATTTGACCGGGCCAGAGGCAATGAGCAGTTCTTC. It codes for CASRFDRARGNEQFF.

The chain uses TRBV7-9 and TRBJ1-2, with 7 bases aligning to TRBD1. The CDR3 consists of 13 residues. V shed 2 bases and J 7 bases; nucleotides not matched to a gene: 4. Germline CDR1 SEHNR, CDR2 FQNEAQ (reference sequence). Written as DNA, the CDR3 is TGTGCCAGCAGCTTACAGGGGGAAGGTGGCTACACCTTC. Its translation: CASSLQGEGGYTF. The full variable domain, completed using reference TRBV7-9 and TRBJ1-2, is DTGVSQNPRHKITKRGQNVTFRCDPISEHNRLYWYRQTLGQGPEFLTYFQNEAQLEKSRLLSDRFSAERPKGSFSTLEIQRTEQGDSAMYLCASSLQGEGGYTFGSGTRLTVV.

The rearrangement uses TRBV5-1 and TRBJ2-6; possible D gene TRBD1, 6 bases. V shed 4 bases and J shed 0 bases, with 11 bases lying between them. Germline lookup yields CDR1 SGHRS and CDR2 YFSETQ. The CDR3 length is 16 residues. CDR3 protein: CASSTDSYSGANVLTF. The CDR3 DNA follows: TGCGCCAGCAGCACGGACAGCTACTCTGGGGCCAACGTCCTGACTTTC.

This clonotype was recorded a few times. This sequence joins TRBV11-1 and TRBJ2-3, with D possibly being TRBD2 (5 bases). This CDR3 has 13 residues. Deletions cut 4 bases from V and 4 bases from J, with 9 bases between. CDR1 and CDR2 from the germline V gene are SGHAT and FQDESV (reference sequence). In DNA, the CDR3 is TGTGCCAGCAGCTCTAGCCCCCCAGATACGCAGTATTTT. Translating gives CASSSSPPDTQYF.

This clonotype was recorded a few times. This chain joins TRBV7-2 and TRBJ2-5, with 8 bases that match TRBD1. V trimming: 6 bases; J trimming: 5 bases; junction bases outside the gene matches: 8. This CDR3 contains 14 residues. In germline, CDR1 is SGHTA, CDR2 FQGNSA. In nucleotides, the CDR3 is TGTGCCAGCAGACCCGACAGGGGCGGGGAGACCCAGTACTTC. This encodes CASRPDRGGETQYF.

The chain joins TRBV6-1 to TRBJ1-2; 12 bases agree with TRBD1. With 6 bases clipped from V and 5 bases from J, the junction kept 4 bases outside the gene matches. The CDR3 runs to 14 residues. Germline-derived CDR1 and CDR2 are MNHNS and SASEGT. In DNA form, the CDR3 reads TGTGCCAGCAGCGGGACAGGGGGCAGTTATGGCTACACCTTC. It yields the protein CASSGTGGSYGYTF.

This clonotype was seen only a few times. The rearrangement uses TRBV5-4 and TRBJ2-7; either TRBD1 or TRBD2 may supply D (5 bases each). Germline loops: CDR1 SGHNT, CDR2 YYREEE (reference sequence). This CDR3 comprises 12 residues. V lost 4 bases to trimming and J lost 7 bases, with 12 bases between them. The CDR3 region is CASSTPWGEQYF. The CDR3 nucleotides read TGTGCCAGCAGCACCCCCTGGGGGGAGCAGTACTTC.

This clonotype was counted between two and nine times. CDR3 sequence: CASSPNHPGQTIAKNIQYF. The CDR3 region has the DNA TGTGCCAGCAGCCCAAACCACCCTGGACAGACTATAGCCAAAAACATTCAGTACTTC. This chain connects TRBV11-2 to TRBJ2-4; tentatively, D is TRBD1 (6 bases). V was pared by 5 bases and J by 0 bases, with 23 bases between. The CDR3 has 19 residues. Germline V gene data show CDR1 as SGHAT and CDR2 as FQNNGV.

This clonotype was seen just once. One base away lies a much larger clone, so this may be a sequencing read error. The rearrangement links TRBV29-1 to TRBJ2-2; possibly TRBD2 for D (5 bases). The CDR3 sequence is 14 residues long. Germline CDR1 and CDR2: SQVTM and ANQGSEA. The CDR3 DNA reads TGCAGCGCTGAACGGGATGTTAAAAAGGGGGAGCTGTTTTTT. Encoded protein: CSAERDVKKGELFF.

This clonotype was observed at least ten times. The gene calls are TRBV10-3 and TRBJ2-2; D not resolved. V gave up 0 bases and J gave up 2 bases, with 4 bases separating them. Germline-derived CDR1 and CDR2 are ENHRY and SYGVKD. This CDR3 has 14 residues. The DNA of the CDR3 is TGTGCCATCAGTGAGTCCTTCAACACCGGGGAGCTGTTTTTT. It yields the protein CAISESFNTGELFF.

There are many counts of this clonotype. The CDR3 reads CSARNPEGGSYNEQFF. The CDR3 DNA sequence: TGCAGTGCCAGGAACCCCGAGGGCGGGTCCTACAATGAGCAGTTCTTC. The chain carries TRBV20-1 and TRBJ2-1, with D maybe TRBD2 (5 bases). The CDR3 spans 16 residues. CDR1 and CDR2 from the germline V gene are DFQATT and SNEGSKA (reference sequence). Trimming shortened V by 6 bases and J by 1 base, and 19 bases separated the two germline ends.

This clonotype came up a few times. The V and J genes are TRBV2 and TRBJ2-6, with D unclear. The V gene's germline CDR1 is SNHLY and CDR2 FYNNEI. The length of the CDR3 is 15 residues. V was trimmed by 3 bases and J by 0 bases, leaving 6 bases between them. CDR3 in DNA: TGTGCCAGCAGTGACGGTACCTCTGGGGCCAACGTCCTGACTTTC. This encodes CASSDGTSGANVLTF.

V gene TRBV12-3 or TRBV12-4 combines with J gene TRBJ2-3; no firm D call. This CDR3 is built from 15 residues. Trimming cost V 1 base and J 4 bases, with 12 bases left between them. CDR3 sequence reads: CASSLEVAVPDTQYF. CDR3 DNA sequence: TGTGCCAGCAGTTTAGAAGTGGCCGTCCCAGATACGCAGTATTTT.

This clonotype was detected only a few times. The rearrangement joins TRBV20-1 to TRBJ2-1; possibly TRBD1 or TRBD2 for D (5 bases each). Per the germline V gene, CDR1 is DFQATT and CDR2 is SNEGSKA (reference sequence). The V and J ends lost 6 bases and 7 bases respectively, with 16 bases between them. The CDR3 has 13 amino acids. This CDR3 is CSAPRGAWNEQFF. CDR3 nucleotides: TGCAGTGCCCCACGAGGGGCTTGGAATGAGCAGTTCTTC.

This rearrangement joins TRBV20-1 to TRBJ2-5; D remains unclear. The CDR3 has 18 residues. CDR1 DFQATT and CDR2 SNEGSKA come from the germline V gene (reference sequence). The V and J ends lost 6 bases and 0 bases respectively, with 26 bases between them. Here the CDR3 reads CSANTPSIRRSYQETQYF. CDR3 coding DNA: TGCAGTGCAAACACCCCCTCGATTCGGCGGTCGTACCAAGAGACCCAGTACTTC.

The chain combines TRBV5-6 with TRBJ2-5; D is possibly TRBD1 (5 bases). Germline CDR1 is SGHDT and CDR2 is YYEEEE. V lost 6 bases, J lost 2 bases, and 14 bases lay in between. There are 14 residues in the CDR3. CDR3 loop: CASNFFGHQETQYF. In DNA, the CDR3 is TGTGCCAGCAACTTTTTTGGACATCAAGAGACCCAGTACTTC.

This chain joins TRBV5-6 and TRBJ2-7; 10 positions agree with TRBD2. Germline V gives CDR1 SGHDT, CDR2 YYEEEE. The CDR3 extends over 17 amino acids. Losses at the gene ends were 0 bases for V and 2 bases for J; bases not matched to a gene: 8. CDR3 sequence (DNA): TGTGCCAGCAGCTTGGCGGTCTTAGCGGGGGGTCCCTACGAGCAGTACTTC. Its protein is CASSLAVLAGGPYEQYF.

With regard to this clonotype: A much bigger clone sits one base away, suggesting this may be a read error. The V call is TRBV12-3 or TRBV12-4, the J call TRBJ2-3; 9 positions agree with TRBD1. The J segment lost 0 bases and the V segment lost 5 bases, leaving 6 bases of the junction unmatched. CDR3 length: 16 residues. The CDR3 sequence: CASSTSGTGSTDTQYF. The DNA of the CDR3 is TGTGCCAGCAGTACCTCCGGGACAGGGAGCACAGATACGCAGTATTTT.